The clone carrying this T cell receptor (beta chain) came up many times. Antigen: not known. The authors made TCR cDNA by 5'RACE template switching, adding a universal primer site and UMIs. TCRdb reprocessed the 5' RACE reads with MiXCR, giving one entry per CDR3 protein. The sample lists 200,000 to 250,000 distinct CDR3 sequences, approximately 3% occurring once. Between the trimmed V and J ends, which lost 0 bases and 5 bases, there was a span of 2 bases. CDR3 length: 11 amino acids. CDR1 is SGHRS and CDR2 is YFSETQ in the germline V gene. This entry is derived from a study of T cells after yellow fever vaccination. Study conclusions and caveats: Contaminating bulk clonotypes could be abundant in FACS-sorted repertoires. Most primary-vaccination clones recurred post-booster (nearly 98% CD4, roughly 90% CD8).

The TCR comes from a man between 18 and 29 years old who received the YFV17D yellow fever vaccine. The genes are TRBV5-1 and TRBJ2-5; D is unresolved. This specimen was CD4+ T cells sorted from PBMCs, taken 10 days after the yellow fever booster vaccination. The CDR3 sequence: CASSLDETQYF. The CDR3 DNA reads as TGCGCCAGCAGCTTGGATGAGACCCAGTACTTC.